This T cell receptor beta chain was sequenced during a study of glioma-infiltrating T cells after dendritic cell vaccination. Whole-study results and caveats: Few patients contributed both blood and tumor specimens.

The table came from immunoSEQ multiplex PCR; TCRdb's copy has only in-frame clones and leaves some out. The table shows 80,000 to 95,000 clones, with more than 70% occurring only once. This clone came up once. Its target is unknown. No glioblastoma patient carried an isocitrate dehydrogenase mutation. The sample here was blood, taken before dendritic cell vaccination. The origin of this receptor is a human donor with glioblastoma.

CDR3 DNA sequence: TGTGCCAGCAGTACACGACAGTTGCGTGTCGATGAGCAGTTCTTC. The encoded protein is CASSTRQLRVDEQFF. The chain recombines TRBV2 with TRBJ2-1; D may be TRBD1 (5 bases). The CDR3 length is 15 residues. Germline assignment: CDR1 SNHLY and CDR2 FYNNEI. V was cut by 5 bases and J by 8 bases, with 19 bases left in between. Supplemented by reference TRBV2 and TRBJ2-1, the full variable domain reads EPEVTQTPSHQVTQMGQEVILRCVPISNHLYFYWYRQILGQKVEFLVSFYNNEISEKSEIFDDQFSVERPDGSNFTLKIRSTKLEDSAMYFCASSTRQLRVDEQFFGPGTRLTVL.